A single sample gave rise to the 15 T cell receptor beta chains below, sequenced in a study of CD8 T cells in Susac syndrome. Random-hexamer reverse transcription was applied to about 0.5 to 1 ug RNA. TCRdb itself ran the immunoSEQ multiplex PCR reads through MiXCR, one entry per CDR3 protein. Of 110,000 to 150,000 distinct CDR3 sequences listed, about 94% were seen once; the top ten hold more than 0.075%. Sample: CD4+ T cells from PBMCs. The receptor source for this set is a human donor with Susac syndrome.

V is TRBV28 and J is TRBJ1-5; 8 bases fit TRBD1. Per the germline V gene, CDR1 is MDHEN and CDR2 is SYDVKM. This CDR3 contains 16 residues. V lost 5 bases to trimming and J lost 7 bases; unmatched junction nucleotides: 13. In DNA form, the CDR3 reads TGTGCCAGCAGTCCCCCGGGACAGGTGGTCGGGCAGCCCCAGCATTTT. Translating it yields CASSPPGQVVGQPQHF.

This chain joins TRBV29-1 and TRBJ2-3; either TRBD1 or TRBD2 may fit D (6 bases each). This CDR3 contains 14 residues. The germline V gene encodes CDR1 SQVTM and CDR2 ANQGSEA. V was cut by 6 bases and J by 2 bases, with 15 bases left in between. CDR3 bases: TGCAGCGTGCGTTATGGGGGGCCCACAGATACGCAGTATTTT. As protein: CSVRYGGPTDTQYF.

A single count supports this clonotype. The chain couples TRBV28 to TRBJ1-2; 8 nucleotides agree with TRBD1. This CDR3 is built from 14 residues. V lost 2 bases to trimming and J lost 7 bases; unmatched junction nucleotides: 6. Germline V gives CDR1 MDHEN, CDR2 SYDVKM. CDR3 residues: CASSLLGQGGGYTF. The DNA for the CDR3 is TGTGCCAGCAGTTTACTCGGACAGGGAGGTGGCTACACCTTC.

This chain connects TRBV28 to TRBJ1-5; D call uncertain. V lost 7 bases to trimming and J lost 4 bases, with 8 bases between them. The CDR3 length is 12 residues. Germline CDR1 and CDR2: MDHEN and SYDVKM. CDR3 loop: CASKLLNQPQHF. DNA for the CDR3: TGTGCCAGCAAACTCCTGAATCAGCCCCAGCATTTT.

The chain carries TRBV12-3 or TRBV12-4 and TRBJ2-1; possible D gene TRBD1, 6 bases. V lost 4 bases, J lost 9 bases, and 19 bases lay in between. The CDR3 consists of 15 residues. CDR3 region: CASSSSTGYGSEQFF. The CDR3 DNA reads TGTGCCAGCAGTTCCTCAACAGGGTATGGCAGTGAGCAGTTCTTC.

This chain joins TRBV24-1 and TRBJ2-3, with TRBD1 matching 9 bases. The CDR3 covers 16 residues. V lost 4 bases, J lost 4 bases, and 8 bases stayed unmatched. CDR1 is KGHDR and CDR2 is SFDVKD in the germline V gene. The CDR3 reads CATSDQGQGGADTQYF. Written as DNA, the CDR3 is TGTGCCACCAGTGACCAGGGACAGGGTGGCGCAGATACGCAGTATTTT.

This clonotype appeared once. The V and J genes are TRBV27 and TRBJ1-5; D may be TRBD1 (6 bases). Germline V CDR1 and CDR2: MNHEY, SMNVEV (reference sequence). Trimming removed 8 bases at V and 1 base at J, with 12 bases between. CDR3 size: 14 residues. The CDR3 sequence: CASRVTGSNQPQHF. The CDR3 DNA is TGTGCCAGCCGTGTGACAGGAAGCAATCAGCCCCAGCATTTT.

The V and J genes are TRBV3-1 and TRBJ1-5; D gene uncertain. CDR3 length equals 14 residues. Trimming left V 5 bases short and J 5 bases short, with 13 bases between. Germline lookup yields CDR1 LGHDT and CDR2 YNNKEL (reference sequence). The CDR3 spells CASSETATYQPQHF. Written as DNA, the CDR3 is TGTGCCAGCAGCGAAACAGCTACCTATCAGCCCCAGCATTTT.

The rearrangement uses TRBV4-1 and TRBJ2-7, with D perhaps TRBD1 (5 bases). With 1 base removed from V and 6 bases from J, the gap between germline ends came to 19 bases. Germline V lookup: CDR1 MGHRA, CDR2 YSYEKL. This CDR3 is 16 amino acids long. The CDR3 DNA follows: TGCGCCAGCAGCCAAGGGGGCAGCCTGAATGCGTTCGAGCAGTACTTC. Its translation is CASSQGGSLNAFEQYF.

The chain is built from TRBV4-1 and TRBJ1-2; D gene unclear. This CDR3 has 16 amino acids. V was shortened by 2 bases and J by 7 bases, with 20 bases between the two germline ends. Germline V lookup: CDR1 MGHRA, CDR2 YSYEKL. CDR3 bases: TGCGCCAGCAGCCAACCCACCCGGGGAGGGCTTGGTGGCTACACCTTC. Its protein product is CASSQPTRGGLGGYTF.

The chain is built from TRBV25-1 and TRBJ2-7, with TRBD2 matching over 8 bases. The CDR3 is 15 residues long. Per germline, CDR1 MGHDK and CDR2 SYGVNS. The V gene end was trimmed by 1 base and the J gene end by 5 bases; junction bases not matched to a gene: 7. CDR3 bases: TGTGCCAGCAGTGAATCCCGACTAGCGATCCACGAGCAGTACTTC. Amino acid sequence: CASSESRLAIHEQYF.

This chain uses TRBV12-3 or TRBV12-4 with TRBJ2-3; D is ambiguous. This CDR3 has 14 residues. Trimming cost V 3 bases and J 3 bases, with 10 bases left between them. CDR3 coding DNA: TGTGCCAGCAGTTTGGGTCTTTATACAGATACGCAGTATTTT. Its translation is CASSLGLYTDTQYF.

The gene calls are TRBV12-5 and TRBJ1-2; D is unresolved. V lost 9 bases, J lost 9 bases, and 11 bases lay in between. From germline, CDR1 is LGHNT and CDR2 FRNRAP. The CDR3 extends over 10 amino acids. CDR3 amino acids: CASGGKRYTF. CDR3 nucleotide sequence: TGTGCTAGCGGCGGCAAGCGCTACACCTTC.

The chain is built from TRBV18 and TRBJ2-7; D gene ambiguous. Germline V gene sequence: CDR1 KGHSH, CDR2 LQKENI. The length of the CDR3 is 15 residues. With 4 bases removed from V and 0 bases from J, the gap between germline ends came to 13 bases. CDR3 protein: CASSRTVLSSYEQYF. The DNA of the CDR3 is TGTGCCAGCTCACGTACGGTGTTAAGCTCCTACGAGCAGTACTTC.

The chain recombines TRBV3-1 with TRBJ2-1; TRBD2 matches 10 bases. After removal of 0 bases from V and 3 bases from J, the junction contained 2 bases not matched to a gene. The CDR3 spans 16 residues. Germline loops: CDR1 LGHDT, CDR2 YNNKEL (reference sequence). The CDR3 region is CASSQERTSGYNEQFF. CDR3 nucleotide sequence: TGTGCCAGCAGCCAAGAACGGACTAGCGGCTACAATGAGCAGTTCTTC.